Shown below are 15 T cell receptor beta chains from a single sample sequenced in a study of T cell clonality in common variable immunodeficiency. The method was immunoSEQ multiplex PCR; TCRdb's version includes in-frame clones alone and lacks a portion of them. There are 80,000 or so clones in the sample, none observed a single time. The sequencing input was peripheral blood mononuclear cells. These receptors originate from a person aged 18 to 75 in good health.

In this sample, this clone turned up many times. Read data end 3 residues before the CDR3 end; the end is taken from the germline J gene. The chain uses TRBV5-1 and TRBJ1-1; TRBD1 is a possible D gene (5 bases). Germline lookup yields CDR1 SGHRS and CDR2 YFSETQ. V was cut by 4 bases and J by 5 bases, with 15 bases left in between. CDR3 length equals 14 residues. The sequenced part of the CDR3 DNA is TGCGCCAGCAGCGCCGGGGGTTCGGGGACTGAA. It is translated as CASSAGGSGTE. The entire CDR3 reads CASSAGGSGTEAFF.

In its sample, this clone was seen many times. The read terminates 3 residues before the CDR3 end, so the remaining end is supplied by the germline J gene. This chain uses TRBV19 with TRBJ2-3; 8 bases are shared with TRBD2. Germline-derived CDR1 and CDR2 are LNHDA and SQIVND (reference sequence). V trimming: 6 bases; J trimming: 5 bases; junction bases outside the gene matches: 10. The CDR3 is 15 residues long. Incomplete CDR3 DNA: TGTGCCAGTAGGGACGGCGGGAGGCCCGTAGATACG. Translating it yields CASRDGGRPVDT. From start to end, the CDR3 is CASRDGGRPVDTQYF. The full variable domain, in which reference TRBV19 and TRBJ2-3 provide the parts outside the CDR3, is DGGITQSPKYLFRKEGQNVTLSCEQNLNHDAMYWYRQDPGQGLRLIYYSQIVNDFQKGDIAEGYSVSREKKESFPLTVTSAQKNPTAFYLCASRDGGRPVDTQYFGPGTRLTVL.

Ten or more counts support this clone. The covered CDR3 bases are TGTGCCAGCAGCTTATCGGGGGTTTCCTTCTACAATGAG. This gives the protein CASSLSGVSFYNE. The full CDR3 sequence reads CASSLSGVSFYNEQFF. The chain employs TRBV7-6 and TRBJ2-1, with D possibly matching TRBD2 (6 bases). The CDR3 end lies 3 residues beyond the end of the read and is filled in from the germline J gene. There are 16 residues in the CDR3. Trimming pared 2 bases from V and 3 bases from J, leaving 14 bases between. The V gene's germline CDR1 is SGHVS and CDR2 FNYEAQ.

This clone was observed at least ten times. Read data end 3 residues before the CDR3 end; the end is taken from the germline J gene. This sequence joins TRBV6-1 and TRBJ1-1; the D is unclear. The CDR3 loop spans 12 amino acids. The germline CDR1 and CDR2 sequences are MNHNS and SASEGT. V was trimmed by 4 bases and J by 1 base, leaving 4 bases between them. The sequenced part of the CDR3 DNA is TGTGCCAGCAGTGTCAGGAACACTGAA. Its translation: CASSVRNTE. The full CDR3 protein reads CASSVRNTEAFF.

In this sample, this clone turned up many times. The DNA ends 3 residues before the CDR3 does, and the rest of the CDR3 is filled in from the germline J gene. The chain couples TRBV9 to TRBJ2-7, with TRBD2 matching 12 bases. There are 17 residues in the CDR3. Looked up from germline, CDR1 is SGDLS and CDR2 is YYNGEE. J was trimmed by 0 bases and V by 3 bases; bases with no gene match: 7. CDR3 DNA (partial): TGTGCCAGCAGCGGGGGACTAGCGGGTCCTAGCTCCTACGAG. Its translation: CASSGGLAGPSSYE. The complete CDR3 protein is CASSGGLAGPSSYEQYF.

This clone came up many times. The CDR3 is cut off 3 residues early in the read; its end comes from the germline J gene. The chain is built from TRBV6-1 and TRBJ2-7; 7 bases map to TRBD1. CDR1 is MNHNS and CDR2 is SASEGT in the germline V gene. V lost 4 bases and J lost 1; bases outside the gene matches: 7. The CDR3 has 15 residues. The CDR3 here is CASSVIVGQSYEQYF. CDR3 DNA, as far as it was read: TGTGCCAGCAGTGTAATAGTGGGACAGTCCTACGAG.

This clone showed up many times. The read finishes 3 residues shy of the CDR3 end, and the germline J gene is used to complete it. The rearrangement uses TRBV6-2 or TRBV6-3 and TRBJ2-1; TRBD2 matches 10 bases. Germline lookup yields CDR1 MNHEY and CDR2 SVGEGT. The junction had 5 bases not matched to a gene; V was cut back by 5 bases and J by 4 bases. The CDR3 is 15 residues long. CDR3 DNA (partial): TGTGCCAGCAGTCCCGGTAGCGGGAGGTACAATGAG. It codes for CASSPGSGRYNE. The full CDR3 protein is CASSPGSGRYNEQFF.

This clone was observed many times. The observed sequence ends 3 residues before the CDR3 terminus, with the missing tail filled in from the germline J gene. The rearrangement joins TRBV20-1 to TRBJ2-7; the match to TRBD2 covers 9 bases. V dropped 2 bases and J dropped 0; count of bases not matched to a gene: 8. The CDR3 extends over 16 amino acids. Germline CDR1 and CDR2: DFQATT and SNEGSKA (reference sequence). The CDR3 bases that were read are TGCAGTGCTAGAAAGACTAGCGGCTGGAGCTCCTACGAG. Protein sequence: CSARKTSGWSSYE. The entire CDR3 protein reads CSARKTSGWSSYEQYF.

The sample holds many counts of this clone. The sequence runs out 3 residues before the end of the CDR3; the remainder is reconstructed from the germline J gene. V and J are TRBV7-9 and TRBJ2-3; weak D call: TRBD2 (6 bases). Germline CDR1 reads SEHNR; CDR2 reads FQNEAQ (reference sequence). The CDR3 totals 15 residues. V was pared by 5 bases and J by 4 bases, with 16 bases between. The CDR3 bases that were read are TGTGCCAGCAGCCCAGGCGCGGGATACGCAGATACG. Translation: CASSPGAGYADT. The whole CDR3 protein is CASSPGAGYADTQYF.

There are many counts of this clone. The CDR3 end is not reached by the read, which stops 3 residues before it; the germline J gene fills it in. The V and J genes are TRBV3-1 (or the pseudogene TRBV3-2) and TRBJ2-5, with D uncertain. Germline V lookup: CDR1 LGHDT, CDR2 YNNKEL (reference sequence). There are 14 residues in the CDR3. V lost 0 bases and J 4 bases, leaving 9 bases between the germline ends. The CDR3 loop is CASSQECEPETQYF. The covered CDR3 bases are TGTGCCAGCAGCCAAGAGTGCGAGCCAGAGACC.

This clone was detected ten times or more. The sequence runs out 3 residues before the end of the CDR3; the remainder is reconstructed from the germline J gene. The chain couples TRBV20-1 to TRBJ2-1, with 8 nucleotides matching TRBD2. Germline V gene lookup returns CDR1 DFQATT and CDR2 SNEGSKA (reference sequence). This CDR3 region has 16 residues. Losses at the gene ends were 1 base for V and 4 bases for J; bases not matched to a gene: 9. CDR3 amino acids: CSARGTQRESYNEQFF. CDR3 DNA (partial): TGCAGTGCTAGAGGTACCCAGCGGGAGTCATACAATGAG.

This clone was detected ten times or more. Coverage ceases 3 residues before the CDR3 finishes, and the germline J gene fills in the end. The chain combines TRBV5-1 with TRBJ2-7; 9 bases are shared with TRBD2. The CDR3 contains 17 residues. Germline V gives CDR1 SGHRS, CDR2 YFSETQ. Unmatched junction bases numbered 7, after V lost 0 bases and J lost 0 bases. CDR3 region: CASSLAGSGSVSYEQYF. The covered CDR3 bases are TGCGCCAGCAGCTTGGCGGGTAGCGGGAGTGTCTCCTACGAG.

This clone was counted between two and nine times. From the germline J gene comes the end of the CDR3, since the read stops 3 residues before it. This sequence joins TRBV7-6 and TRBJ1-4; D is perhaps TRBD1 (5 bases). The germline V and J ends were trimmed by 5 bases and 8 bases, with 9 bases remaining between them. This CDR3 region has 12 residues. CDR1 SGHVS and CDR2 FNYEAQ come from the germline V gene. CDR3 bases read: TGTGCCAGCAGCCCTGGGGGGGAAAAA. Its protein product is CASSPGGEK. In full, the CDR3 is CASSPGGEKLFF.

Many counts were recorded for this clone. The CDR3 is cut off 3 residues early in the read; its end comes from the germline J gene. V gene TRBV11-2 combines with J gene TRBJ2-3; D may be TRBD1 or TRBD2 (6 bases each). V was cut by 3 bases and J by 2 bases, with 12 bases left in between. The germline CDR1 and CDR2 sequences are SGHAT and FQNNGV. The CDR3 length is 15 residues. The CDR3 region is CASSFAGHSTDTQYF. CDR3 bases read: TGTGCCAGCAGCTTCGCGGGACACTCCACAGATACG.

This clone was seen a handful of times. CDR3 bases read: TGCGCCAGCAGCTTGGGGGGCCAACGACAGGGTTATGGC. Amino acid sequence: CASSLGGQRQGYG. The whole CDR3 sequence is CASSLGGQRQGYGYTF. This chain joins TRBV5-1 and TRBJ1-2, with TRBD1 matching 7 bases. The CDR3 goes on 3 residues after the read ends, and that part is filled in from the germline J gene. The V gene end was trimmed by 0 bases and the J gene end by 5 bases; junction bases not matched to a gene: 10. The CDR3 has 16 residues. The germline V gene has CDR1 SGHRS and CDR2 YFSETQ. The full variable domain, rest sourced from reference TRBV5-1 and TRBJ1-2, is KAGVTQTPRYLIKTRGQQVTLSCSPISGHRSVSWYQQTPGQGLQFLFEYFSETQRNKGNFPGRFSGRQFSNSRSEMNVSTLELGDSALYLCASSLGGQRQGYGYTFGSGTRLTVV.